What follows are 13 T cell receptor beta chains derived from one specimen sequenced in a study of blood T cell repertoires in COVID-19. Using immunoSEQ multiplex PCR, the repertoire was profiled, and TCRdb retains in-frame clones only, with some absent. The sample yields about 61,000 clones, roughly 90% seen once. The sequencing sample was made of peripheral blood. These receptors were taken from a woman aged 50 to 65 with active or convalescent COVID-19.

The CDR3 DNA reads as TGTGCCAGCAGCCAACGGAATTCACCCCTCCACTTT. Translating gives CASSQRNSPLHF. This chain links TRBV3-1 (or the pseudogene TRBV3-2) with TRBJ1-6; the D is unclear. The germline V and J ends were trimmed by 2 bases and 7 bases, with 3 bases remaining between them. The germline V gene encodes CDR1 LGHDT and CDR2 YNNKEL (reference sequence). This CDR3 has 12 amino acids.

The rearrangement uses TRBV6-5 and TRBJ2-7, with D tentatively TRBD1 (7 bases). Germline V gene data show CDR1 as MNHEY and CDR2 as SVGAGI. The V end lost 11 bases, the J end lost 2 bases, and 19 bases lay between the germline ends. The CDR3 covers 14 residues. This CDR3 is CAAGGRDRPYEQYF. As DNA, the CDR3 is TGTGCCGCCGGGGGTCGGGACAGACCCTACGAGCAGTACTTC.

CDR3 nucleotide sequence: TGTGCCAGCAGTGAACGCGGGACGGACAATAATTCACCCCTCCACTTT. Translated: CASSERGTDNNSPLHF. The rearrangement links TRBV27 to TRBJ1-6; D possibly corresponds to TRBD1 (5 bases). Trimming shortened V by 5 bases and J by 5 bases, and 16 bases separated the two germline ends. CDR3 size: 16 residues. From germline, CDR1 is MNHEY and CDR2 SMNVEV (reference sequence).

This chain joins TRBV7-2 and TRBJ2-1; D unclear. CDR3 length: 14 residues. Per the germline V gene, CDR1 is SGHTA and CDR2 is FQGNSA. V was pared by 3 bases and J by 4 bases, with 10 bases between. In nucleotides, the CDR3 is TGTGCCAGCAGCTTCGGGTTCCAATACAATGAGCAGTTCTTC. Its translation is CASSFGFQYNEQFF.

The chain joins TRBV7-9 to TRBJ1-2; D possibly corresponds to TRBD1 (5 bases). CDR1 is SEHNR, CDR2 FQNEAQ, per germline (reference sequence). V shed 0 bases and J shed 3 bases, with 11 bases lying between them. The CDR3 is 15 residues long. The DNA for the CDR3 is TGTGCCAGCAGCTTAGCGATGGGGCGCGACTATGGCTACACCTTC. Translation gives CASSLAMGRDYGYTF.

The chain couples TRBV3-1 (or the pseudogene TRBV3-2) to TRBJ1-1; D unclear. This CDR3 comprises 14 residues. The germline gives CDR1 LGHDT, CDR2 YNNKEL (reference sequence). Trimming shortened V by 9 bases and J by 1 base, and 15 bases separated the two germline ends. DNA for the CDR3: TGTGCCAGTACCTCGTCTCCAGGGAACACTGAAGCTTTCTTT. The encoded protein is CASTSSPGNTEAFF.

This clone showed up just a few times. For the CDR3, the DNA is TGCGCCAACCCCCCGGGGGTCCTCCTTAATTCACCCCTCCACTTT. Its protein product is CANPPGVLLNSPLHF. V and J are TRBV5-1 and TRBJ1-6, with a weak D call TRBD1 (5 bases). The CDR3 consists of 15 residues. The V gene's germline CDR1 is SGHRS and CDR2 YFSETQ. V was pared by 9 bases and J by 6 bases, with 19 bases between.

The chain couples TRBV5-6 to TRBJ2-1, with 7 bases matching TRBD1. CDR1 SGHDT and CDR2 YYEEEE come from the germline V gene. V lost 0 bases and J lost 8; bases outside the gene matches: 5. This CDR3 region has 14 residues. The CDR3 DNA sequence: TGTGCCAGCAGCTTGGGAGGGGGCGGAGATGAGCAGTTCTTC. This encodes CASSLGGGGDEQFF. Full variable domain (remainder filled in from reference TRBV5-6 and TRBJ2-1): DAGVTQSPTHLIKTRGQQVTLRCSPKSGHDTVSWYQQALGQGPQFIFQYYEEEERQRGNFPDRFSGHQFPNYSSELNVNALLLGDSALYLCASSLGGGGDEQFFGPGTRLTVL.

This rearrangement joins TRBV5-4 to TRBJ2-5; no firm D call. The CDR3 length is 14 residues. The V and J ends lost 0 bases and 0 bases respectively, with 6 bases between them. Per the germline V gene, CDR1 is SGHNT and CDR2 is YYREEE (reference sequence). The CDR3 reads CASSLAQYQETQYF. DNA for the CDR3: TGTGCCAGCAGCTTGGCCCAATACCAAGAGACCCAGTACTTC.

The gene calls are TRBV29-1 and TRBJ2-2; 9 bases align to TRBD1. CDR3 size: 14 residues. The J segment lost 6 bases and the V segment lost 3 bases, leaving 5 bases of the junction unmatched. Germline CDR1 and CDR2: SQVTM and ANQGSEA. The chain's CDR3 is CSVEGQGLAGELFF. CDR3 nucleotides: TGCAGCGTTGAGGGACAGGGACTCGCCGGGGAGCTGTTTTTT.

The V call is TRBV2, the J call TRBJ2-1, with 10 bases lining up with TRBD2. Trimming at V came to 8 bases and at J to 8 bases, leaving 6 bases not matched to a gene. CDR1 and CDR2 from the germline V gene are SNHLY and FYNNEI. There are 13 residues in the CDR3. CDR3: CASEREGRHEQFF. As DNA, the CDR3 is TGTGCCAGCGAGCGGGAGGGCCGGCATGAGCAGTTCTTC.

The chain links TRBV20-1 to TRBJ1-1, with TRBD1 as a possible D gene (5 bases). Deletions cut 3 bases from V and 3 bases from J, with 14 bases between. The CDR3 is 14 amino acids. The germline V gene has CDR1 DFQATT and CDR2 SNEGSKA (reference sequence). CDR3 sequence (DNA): TGCAGTGCTAGTTCGGAGGGGAGCCACACTGAAGCTTTCTTT. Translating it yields CSASSEGSHTEAFF.

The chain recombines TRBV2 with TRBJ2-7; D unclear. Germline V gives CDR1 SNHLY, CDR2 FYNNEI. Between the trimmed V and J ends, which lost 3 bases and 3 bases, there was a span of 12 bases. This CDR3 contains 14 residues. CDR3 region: CASSDLDKYYEQYF. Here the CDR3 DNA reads TGTGCCAGCAGTGATCTTGACAAATACTACGAGCAGTACTTC.